This TCR beta chain was captured in a study of vaccination and CD4 T cells after COVID-19. For the study at large: Vaccinees got either two BNT162b2 doses or two mRNA-1273 doses. A median of 101 days (range 35 to 161) separated diagnosis from post-COVID sampling. Post-vaccine specimens were obtained a median 72 days after dose two (range 14 to 241).

Of note for this clonotype: Its antigen remains unidentified.

CDR1 and CDR2 (germline): LNHNV, YYDKDF (reference sequence). The ends were cut back, 9 bases at V and 0 bases at J, with 15 bases in the middle. CDR3 length: 15 residues. The Oncomine TCR Beta short-read assay generated sequence data from the DNA of cultured CD4+ T cells. The authors extracted genomic DNA from cultured CD4+ T cells. Each CDR3 protein gets one entry after TCRdb re-called the PCR reads with MiXCR. The table records 15,000 to 20,000 distinct CDR3 sequences, less than 75% of them present only once. Treatment in this sample: approximately nine-day PBMC culture with coronavirus spike peptide pools or control peptides (ViraFEST assay).

The source of this sequence is a human donor who had recovered from COVID-19. V usage is TRBV15 and J usage is TRBJ1-5, with a possible D match to TRBD1 (5 bases). Sample: CD4+ T cells from blood, cultured in vitro. CDR3 coding DNA: TGTGCCACAAGCCCAGGCGGGACTAGCAATCAGCCCCAGCATTTT. This codes for CATSPGGTSNQPQHF.